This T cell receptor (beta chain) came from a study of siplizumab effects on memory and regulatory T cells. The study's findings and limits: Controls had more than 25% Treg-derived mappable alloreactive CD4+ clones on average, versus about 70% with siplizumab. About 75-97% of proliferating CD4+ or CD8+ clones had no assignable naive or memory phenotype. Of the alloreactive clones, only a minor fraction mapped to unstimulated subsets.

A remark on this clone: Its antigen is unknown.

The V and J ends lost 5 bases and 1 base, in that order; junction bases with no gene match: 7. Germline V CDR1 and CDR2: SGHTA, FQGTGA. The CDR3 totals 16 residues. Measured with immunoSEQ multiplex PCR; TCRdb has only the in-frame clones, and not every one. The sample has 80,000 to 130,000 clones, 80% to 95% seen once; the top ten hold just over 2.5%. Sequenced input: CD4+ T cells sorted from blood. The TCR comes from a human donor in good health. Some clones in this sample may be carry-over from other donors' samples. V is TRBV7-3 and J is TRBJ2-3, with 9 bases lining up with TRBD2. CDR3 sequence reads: CASSPLGGRGTDTQYF. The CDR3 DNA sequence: TGTGCCAGCAGCCCACTTGGCGGGAGGGGCACAGATACGCAGTATTTT.